A selection of T cell receptor beta chains follows, all from one sample in a study of human T cells and chemical hapten exposure. TCRdb reanalysed the RACE reads using MiXCR and keeps one entry per CDR3 protein. Of about 83,000 distinct CDR3 sequences detected, 7% to 8% appear once; the ten largest clones hold 1.5% to 1.8%. Sequences were derived from whole blood, sampled in connection with sensitization to the hapten diphenylcyclopropenone (DPC). The receptors come from a woman in her thirties with alopecia areata. Some clones in this sample may be carry-over from other donors' samples. Each CDR3 is given with its conserved first and last residue. Fields, in order: V gene, J gene, D gene, clone size, CDR3 DNA, CDR3 protein. D genes are given only for firm matches. Clone size is shown for a subset of rows, as once, few, many or a class of expanded clone.

V: TRBV29-1; J: TRBJ2-3; D: TRBD1; size: NA; DNA: TGCAGCGTTGAGTTCCGACAGGGGAACACAGATACGCAGTATTTT; CDR3: CSVEFRQGNTDTQYF
V: TRBV5-1; J: TRBJ1-1; D: NA; size: NA; DNA: TGCGCCAGCAGCTTGGCCGGGAACACAAGGAACACTGAAGCTTTCTTT; CDR3: CASSLAGNTRNTEAFF
V: TRBV5-1; J: TRBJ2-3; D: NA; size: many; DNA: TGCGCCAGCAGCTTGTCGGGGGACCTCACAGATACGCAGTATTTT; CDR3: CASSLSGDLTDTQYF
V: TRBV6-2/TRBV6-3; J: TRBJ1-5; D: NA; size: NA; DNA: TGTGCCAGCAGTTACATGGGAGGAAGCAATCAGCCCCAGCATTTT; CDR3: CASSYMGGSNQPQHF
V: TRBV7-9; J: TRBJ1-1; D: NA; size: NA; DNA: TGTGCCAGCAGCTTCTCCGACGGGAACACTGAAGCTTTCTTT; CDR3: CASSFSDGNTEAFF
V: TRBV30; J: TRBJ1-4; D: NA; size: few; DNA: TGTGCCTGGAAGGTCGCGGGGCCAAAACTGTTTTTT; CDR3: CAWKVAGPKLFF
V: TRBV18; J: TRBJ2-7; D: NA; size: many; DNA: TGTGCCAGCTCACCAATGAGCGCCTCCGAGCAGTACTTC; CDR3: CASSPMSASEQYF
V: TRBV5-5; J: TRBJ1-2; D: NA; size: many; DNA: TGTGCCAGCAGCTTGTTTCCGATGGTGCCGATGGACTACACCTTC; CDR3: CASSLFPMVPMDYTF
V: TRBV20-1; J: TRBJ1-1; D: NA; size: many; DNA: TGCAGTGCTCCGGAGAGGAACACTGAAGCTTTCTTT; CDR3: CSAPERNTEAFF
V: TRBV2; J: TRBJ2-3; D: NA; size: NA; DNA: TGTGCCAGCAGAACGACCCTCCCGGCGCCAGATACGCAGTATTTT; CDR3: CASRTTLPAPDTQYF
V: TRBV27; J: TRBJ2-5; D: NA; size: many; DNA: TGTGCCAGCAGTTCTACTAACCAAGAGACCCAGTACTTC; CDR3: CASSSTNQETQYF
V: TRBV12-3/TRBV12-4; J: TRBJ2-7; D: TRBD1; size: NA; DNA: TGTGCCAGCAGTTTGAGACAGGGAGCTCCCTTGTACGAGCAGTACTTC; CDR3: CASSLRQGAPLYEQYF
V: TRBV7-6; J: TRBJ1-3; D: NA; size: many; DNA: TGTGCCAGCAGCTTAGTTATGGAAACTGGAAACACCATATATTTT; CDR3: CASSLVMETGNTIYF
V: TRBV25-1; J: TRBJ1-4; D: NA; size: NA; DNA: TGTGCCAGCAGTGAGGCGGGGGATTTGGGTGAAAAACTGTTTTTT; CDR3: CASSEAGDLGEKLFF
V: TRBV5-1; J: TRBJ1-5; D: TRBD1; size: NA; DNA: TGCGCCAGCAGCTTGTGGACAGGGTCTCAGCCCCAGCATTTT; CDR3: CASSLWTGSQPQHF
V: TRBV10-3; J: TRBJ2-3; D: NA; size: NA; DNA: TGTGCCTCCGGGATGGCAGGAACCACAGATACGCAGTATTTT; CDR3: CASGMAGTTDTQYF
V: TRBV20-1; J: TRBJ2-6; D: NA; size: many; DNA: TGCAGTGCCGCAAGGGTGGGAGCTGGGGCCAACGTCCTGACTTTC; CDR3: CSAARVGAGANVLTF
V: TRBV7-9; J: TRBJ1-1; D: TRBD1; size: NA; DNA: TGTGCCAGCACACAGGGGGCGACCCTTGGGAACACTGAAGCTTTCTTT; CDR3: CASTQGATLGNTEAFF
V: TRBV6-5; J: TRBJ1-1; D: NA; size: NA; DNA: TGTGCCAGCAGTACCCGCGAAACAAACACTGAAGCTTTCTTT; CDR3: CASSTRETNTEAFF
V: TRBV5-1; J: TRBJ1-1; D: NA; size: many; DNA: TGCGCCAGCAGCTCTGGGGACATTGGTGAAGCTTTCTTT; CDR3: CASSSGDIGEAFF
V: TRBV21-1; J: TRBJ2-5; D: NA; size: NA; DNA: TGTGCCAGGGACCTTAGCGGGGGGCAAGAGACCCAGTACTTC; CDR3: CARDLSGGQETQYF
V: TRBV7-9; J: TRBJ1-1; D: NA; size: many; DNA: TGTGCCAGCAGCTCCGGGTGGGAGTACCTCCCTGAAGCTTTCTTT; CDR3: CASSSGWEYLPEAFF